The next 15 T cell receptor beta chains were all read from a single sample in a study of vaccination and CD4 T cells after COVID-19. Sequencing of cultured CD4+ T cell DNA used the Oncomine TCR Beta short-read assay. TCRdb redid the calling of the PCR reads with MiXCR, one entry per CDR3 protein. In the table there are over 6,500 distinct CDR3 sequences, 55% to 75% of which are singletons. Antigens of these TCRs are unknown. Treatment specified: roughly 10-day PBMC culture with coronavirus spike peptide pools or control peptides (ViraFEST assay). Sequencing used CD4+ T cells from blood, cultured in vitro. Receptor source: a human donor who had recovered from COVID-19.

This clonotype appeared a single time. The V and J genes are TRBV7-8 and TRBJ1-3, with D hard to call. Germline loops: CDR1 SGHVS, CDR2 FQNEAQ. Trimming removed 2 bases from V and 6 bases from J, with 5 bases in between. This CDR3 has 12 residues. CDR3 nucleotides: TGTGCCAGCAGCTTAAGCCAAAACACCATATATTTT. This codes for CASSLSQNTIYF. Based on the CDR3 plus reference TRBV7-8 and TRBJ1-3, the full variable domain is GAGVSQSPRYKVAKRGQDVALRCDPISGHVSLFWYQQALGQGPEFLTYFQNEAQLDKSGLPSDRFFAERPEGSVSTLKIQRTQQEDSAVYLCASSLSQNTIYFGEGSWLTVV.

V is TRBV4-3 and J is TRBJ1-1; perhaps TRBD1 as D (5 bases). The germline V gene has CDR1 LGHNA and CDR2 YSLEER. The length of the CDR3 is 16 residues. V was clipped by 1 base and J by 4 bases, with 16 bases between them. CDR3 coding DNA: TGCGCCAGCAGCCAAGTTCTACAGGACGGGGGCACTGAAGCTTTCTTT. Translating gives CASSQVLQDGGTEAFF.

This clonotype is a singleton in its sample. The CDR3 region is CASSFTGPGETQYF. The CDR3 nucleotides read TGCGCCAGCAGCTTCACGGGGCCCGGGGAGACCCAGTACTTC. J is TRBJ2-5 and V is TRBV5-1; D could derive from TRBD1 or TRBD2 (5 bases each). Between the trimmed V and J ends, which lost 2 bases and 5 bases, there was a span of 13 bases. This CDR3 has 14 amino acids. CDR1 SGHRS and CDR2 YFSETQ come from the germline V gene.

A remark on this clonotype: A junction end diverges from the germline sequence, so it may reflect a read error. V and J are TRBV20-1 and TRBJ1-6; no clear D gene. Germline-derived CDR1 and CDR2 are DFQATT and SNEGSKA (reference sequence). The CDR3 spans 16 residues. CDR3 residues: CSARGSPSSYNSPLHF. For the CDR3, the DNA is TGCAGTGCAAGAGGATCACCGAGCTCCTATAATTCACCCCTCCACTTT.

The chain uses TRBV30 and TRBJ1-3; no definite D call. From germline, CDR1 is GTSNPN and CDR2 SVGIG (reference sequence). Trimming took 4 bases from V and 6 from J, leaving 19 bases between them. The CDR3 sequence is 15 residues long. In nucleotides, the CDR3 is TGTGCCTGGATGGGCGTAGGCACCGGGGAAAACACCATATATTTT. Translated, it gives CAWMGVGTGENTIYF.

This clonotype turned up a few times. The chain carries TRBV28 and TRBJ1-6; 7 bases are a match to TRBD1. V dropped 5 bases and J dropped 13; count of bases not matched to a gene: 8. Germline V gene data show CDR1 as MDHEN and CDR2 as SYDVKM. The CDR3 is 13 amino acids. This CDR3 reads CASSLGQIGPLHF. The CDR3 DNA is TGTGCCAGCAGTCTGGGACAGATCGGCCCCCTCCACTTT.

The chain recombines TRBV20-1 with TRBJ1-1, with 7 bases matching TRBD1. Trimming at V came to 7 bases and at J to 14 bases, leaving 22 bases not matched to a gene. The germline V gene has CDR1 DFQATT and CDR2 SNEGSKA (reference sequence). The CDR3 extends over 14 amino acids. Here the CDR3 reads CSVTKLDQAGGSFF. CDR3 DNA sequence: TGCAGTGTGACAAAATTAGACCAGGCAGGGGGGAGCTTCTTT.

This clonotype is classed as medium-sized. The chain links TRBV5-4 to TRBJ2-5, with D hard to call. Germline V gene sequence: CDR1 SGHNT, CDR2 YYREEE (reference sequence). V was trimmed by 4 bases and J by 2 bases, leaving 15 bases between them. This CDR3 has 15 residues. The CDR3 region has the DNA TGTGCCAGCAGCGCATCAGGTGGGATACAAGAGACCCAGTACTTC. Amino acid sequence: CASSASGGIQETQYF.

This clonotype showed up just once. The J gene is TRBJ2-1, the V gene TRBV20-1; TRBD2 agrees at 11 bases. This CDR3 has 14 amino acids. J gave up 8 bases and V 6 bases, and 9 bases lay outside the gene matches. Germline loops: CDR1 DFQATT, CDR2 SNEGSKA (reference sequence). As DNA, the CDR3 is TGCAGTGCGGCGACTAGCGGGGTAGGGCATGAGCAGTTCTTC. This encodes CSAATSGVGHEQFF.

The genes are TRBV7-9 and TRBJ1-3; D is unresolved. CDR3 length equals 13 residues. The germline gives CDR1 SEHNR, CDR2 FQNEAQ (reference sequence). Deletions cut 3 bases from V and 2 bases from J, with 5 bases between. The CDR3 region is CASSLLTGNTIYF. As DNA, the CDR3 is TGTGCCAGCAGCTTGTTAACTGGAAACACCATATATTTT.

This clonotype was picked up a small number of times. The chain carries TRBV20-1 and TRBJ2-7; 8 nucleotides match TRBD2. Germline loops: CDR1 DFQATT, CDR2 SNEGSKA (reference sequence). The CDR3 contains 15 residues. V dropped 2 bases and J dropped 3; count of bases not matched to a gene: 9. In DNA, the CDR3 is TGCAGTGCTAGACTTCCGGGACTAGATCTCTACGAGCAGTACTTC. Translating gives CSARLPGLDLYEQYF.

The chain is built from TRBV20-1 and TRBJ2-3; tentative D call: TRBD2 (5 bases). CDR1 is DFQATT and CDR2 is SNEGSKA in the germline V gene (reference sequence). The CDR3 length is 13 residues. V shed 3 bases and J shed 0 bases, with 7 bases lying between them. CDR3 sequence: CSASPGSTDTQYF. In DNA, the CDR3 is TGCAGTGCTAGTCCGGGAAGCACAGATACGCAGTATTTT.

The chain employs TRBV24-1 and TRBJ1-5; D gene ambiguous. The germline V gene has CDR1 KGHDR and CDR2 SFDVKD. V lost 2 bases and J lost 5, with 6 bases in between. The CDR3 totals 13 residues. The CDR3 loop reads CATSDSPYQPQHF. The CDR3 DNA reads as TGTGCCACCAGTGATTCCCCTTATCAGCCCCAGCATTTT.

The J gene is TRBJ1-1, the V gene TRBV7-2, with D maybe TRBD1 (6 bases). This CDR3 spans 15 amino acids. Germline V CDR1 and CDR2: SGHTA, FQGNSA. The germline V and J ends were trimmed by 4 bases and 6 bases, with 18 bases remaining between them. The CDR3 reads CASSSQVSRGSEAFF. For the CDR3, the DNA is TGTGCCAGCAGCTCCCAAGTTTCAAGGGGGTCTGAAGCTTTCTTT.

The J gene is TRBJ2-5, the V gene TRBV5-4; D not resolved. Trimming pared 4 bases from V and 5 bases from J, leaving 15 bases between. The length of the CDR3 is 14 residues. Per germline, CDR1 SGHNT and CDR2 YYREEE (reference sequence). For the CDR3, the DNA is TGTGCCAGCAGCACGGACCTTGGTTCCGAGACCCAGTACTTC. Encoded protein: CASSTDLGSETQYF.